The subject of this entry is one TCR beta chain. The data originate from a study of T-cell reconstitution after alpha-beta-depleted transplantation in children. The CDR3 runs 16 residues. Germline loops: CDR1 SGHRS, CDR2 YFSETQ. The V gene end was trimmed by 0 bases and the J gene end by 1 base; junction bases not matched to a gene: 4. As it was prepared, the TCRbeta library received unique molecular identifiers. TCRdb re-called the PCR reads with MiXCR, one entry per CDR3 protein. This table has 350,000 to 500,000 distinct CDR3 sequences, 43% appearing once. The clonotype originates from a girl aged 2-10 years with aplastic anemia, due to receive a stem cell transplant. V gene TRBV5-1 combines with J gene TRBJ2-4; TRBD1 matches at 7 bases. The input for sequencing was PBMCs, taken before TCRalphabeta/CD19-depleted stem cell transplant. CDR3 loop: CASSLGQGRAKNIQYF. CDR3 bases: TGCGCCAGCAGCTTGGGACAGGGTCGGGCCAAAAACATTCAGTACTTC. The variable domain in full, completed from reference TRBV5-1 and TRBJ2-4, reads KAGVTQTPRYLIKTRGQQVTLSCSPISGHRSVSWYQQTPGQGLQFLFEYFSETQRNKGNFPGRFSGRQFSNSRSEMNVSTLELGDSALYLCASSLGQGRAKNIQYFGAGTRLSVL.